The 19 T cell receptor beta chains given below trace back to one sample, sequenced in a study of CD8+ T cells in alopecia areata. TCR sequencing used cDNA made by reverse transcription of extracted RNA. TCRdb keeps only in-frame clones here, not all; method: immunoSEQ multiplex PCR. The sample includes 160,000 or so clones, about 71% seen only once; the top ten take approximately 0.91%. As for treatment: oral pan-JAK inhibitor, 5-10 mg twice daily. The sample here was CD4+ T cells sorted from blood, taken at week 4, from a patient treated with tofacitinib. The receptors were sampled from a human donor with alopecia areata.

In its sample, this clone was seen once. CDR3 bases: TGCGCCAGCAGCCAAGAAGGTACAGGGACGAACTATGGCTACACCTTC. Protein sequence: CASSQEGTGTNYGYTF. The chain employs TRBV4-1 and TRBJ1-2; D may be TRBD1 (6 bases). The CDR3 runs to 16 residues. Germline V gene data show CDR1 as MGHRA and CDR2 as YSYEKL. V was trimmed by 0 bases and J by 2 bases, leaving 13 bases between them.

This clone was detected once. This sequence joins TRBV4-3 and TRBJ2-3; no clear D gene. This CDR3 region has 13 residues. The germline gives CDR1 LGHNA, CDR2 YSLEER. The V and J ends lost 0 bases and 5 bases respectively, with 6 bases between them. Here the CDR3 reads CASSQDMVDTQYF. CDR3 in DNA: TGCGCCAGCAGCCAAGATATGGTAGATACGCAGTATTTT.

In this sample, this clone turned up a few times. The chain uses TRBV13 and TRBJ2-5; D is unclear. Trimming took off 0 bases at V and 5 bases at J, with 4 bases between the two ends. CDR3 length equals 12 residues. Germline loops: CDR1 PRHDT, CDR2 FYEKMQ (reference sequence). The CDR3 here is CASSLGLETQYF. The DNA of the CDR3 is TGTGCCAGCAGCTTAGGCCTTGAGACCCAGTACTTC. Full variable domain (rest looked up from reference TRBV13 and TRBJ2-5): AAGVIQSPRHLIKEKRETATLKCYPIPRHDTVYWYQQGPGQDPQFLISFYEKMQSDKGSIPDRFSAQQFSDYHSELNMSSLELGDSALYFCASSLGLETQYFGPGTRLLVL.

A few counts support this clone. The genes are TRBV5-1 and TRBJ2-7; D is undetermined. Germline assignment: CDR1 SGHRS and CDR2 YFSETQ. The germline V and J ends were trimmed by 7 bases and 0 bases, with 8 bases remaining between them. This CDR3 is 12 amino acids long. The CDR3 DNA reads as TGCGCCAGCGGGATCAACTCCTACGAGCAGTACTTC. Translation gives CASGINSYEQYF.

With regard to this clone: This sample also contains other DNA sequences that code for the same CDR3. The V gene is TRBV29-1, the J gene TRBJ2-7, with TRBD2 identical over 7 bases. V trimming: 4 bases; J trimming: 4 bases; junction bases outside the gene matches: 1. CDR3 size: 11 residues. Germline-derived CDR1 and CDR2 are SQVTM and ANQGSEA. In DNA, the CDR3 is TGCAGCGTTGGGGGGGGATACGAGCAGTACTTC. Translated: CSVGGGYEQYF.

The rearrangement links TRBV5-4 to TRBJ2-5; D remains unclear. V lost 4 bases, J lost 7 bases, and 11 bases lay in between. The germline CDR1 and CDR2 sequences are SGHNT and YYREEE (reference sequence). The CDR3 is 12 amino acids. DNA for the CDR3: TGTGCCAGCAGCCTTATTACCGGGACCCAGTACTTC. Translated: CASSLITGTQYF.

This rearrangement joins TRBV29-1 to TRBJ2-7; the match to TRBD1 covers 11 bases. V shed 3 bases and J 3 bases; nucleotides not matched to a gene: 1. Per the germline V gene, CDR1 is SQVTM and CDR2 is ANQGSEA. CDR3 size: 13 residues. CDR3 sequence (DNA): TGCAGCGTTGAGGACAGGGGGCTCTACGAGCAGTACTTC. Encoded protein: CSVEDRGLYEQYF.

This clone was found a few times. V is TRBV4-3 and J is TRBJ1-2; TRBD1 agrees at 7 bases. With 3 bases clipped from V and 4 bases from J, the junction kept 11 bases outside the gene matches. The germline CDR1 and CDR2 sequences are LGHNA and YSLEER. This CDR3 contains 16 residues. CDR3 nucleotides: TGCGCCAGCAGCCATACAGTTCGACAGGGAGGCTATGGCTACACCTTC. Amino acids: CASSHTVRQGGYGYTF.

CDR3 sequence (DNA): TGTGCCTGGAATCCACAGGGGGATACGCAGTATTTT. Its protein product is CAWNPQGDTQYF. This chain joins TRBV30 and TRBJ2-3; 7 nucleotides agree with TRBD1. Germline V gene sequence: CDR1 GTSNPN, CDR2 SVGIG (reference sequence). The V and J ends lost 4 bases and 6 bases, in that order; junction bases with no gene match: 4. This CDR3 spans 12 amino acids.

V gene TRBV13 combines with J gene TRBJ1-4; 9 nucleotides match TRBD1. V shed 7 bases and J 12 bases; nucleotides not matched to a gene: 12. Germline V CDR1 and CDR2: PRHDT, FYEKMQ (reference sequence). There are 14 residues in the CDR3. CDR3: CASKHRLGQGELFF. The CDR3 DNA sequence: TGTGCCAGCAAACACCGTTTGGGACAGGGAGAACTGTTTTTT.

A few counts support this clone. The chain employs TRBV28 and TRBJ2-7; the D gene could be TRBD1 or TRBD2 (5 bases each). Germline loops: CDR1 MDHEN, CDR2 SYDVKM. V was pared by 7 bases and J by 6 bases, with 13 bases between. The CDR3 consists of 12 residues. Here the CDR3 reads CASTTAAGEQYF. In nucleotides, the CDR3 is TGTGCCAGCACGACAGCGGCGGGCGAGCAGTACTTC.

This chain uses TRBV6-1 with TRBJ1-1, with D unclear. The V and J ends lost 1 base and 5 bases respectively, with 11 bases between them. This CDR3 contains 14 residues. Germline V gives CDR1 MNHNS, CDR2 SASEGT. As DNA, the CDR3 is TGTGCCAGCAGTGAAGTGTATACGGGAACTGAAGCTTTCTTT. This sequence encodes CASSEVYTGTEAFF.

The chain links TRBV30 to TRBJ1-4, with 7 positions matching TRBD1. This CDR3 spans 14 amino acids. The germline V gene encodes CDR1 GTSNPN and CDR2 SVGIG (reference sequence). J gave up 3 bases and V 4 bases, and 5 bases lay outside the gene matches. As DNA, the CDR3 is TGTGCCTGGAAAACCGGGACAGCTAATGAAAAACTGTTTTTT. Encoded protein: CAWKTGTANEKLFF.

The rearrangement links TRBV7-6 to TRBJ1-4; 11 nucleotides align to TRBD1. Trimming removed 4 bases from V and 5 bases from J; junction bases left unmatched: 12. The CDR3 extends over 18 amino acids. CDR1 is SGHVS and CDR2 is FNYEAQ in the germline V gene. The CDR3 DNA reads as TGTGCCAGCAGCTCGGGACAGGGGGAAGTGTTTGGAAATGAAAAACTGTTTTTT. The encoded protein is CASSSGQGEVFGNEKLFF. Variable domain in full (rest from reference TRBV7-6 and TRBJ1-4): GAGVSQSPRYKVTKRGQDVALRCDPISGHVSLYWYRQALGQGPEFLTYFNYEAQQDKSGLPNDRFSAERPEGSISTLTIQRTEQRDSAMYRCASSSGQGEVFGNEKLFFGSGTQLSVL.

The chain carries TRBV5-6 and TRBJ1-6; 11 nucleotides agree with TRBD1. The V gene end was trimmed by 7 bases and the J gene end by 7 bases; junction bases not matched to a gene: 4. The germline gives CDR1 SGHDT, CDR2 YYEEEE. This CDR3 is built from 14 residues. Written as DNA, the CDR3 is TGTGCCAGCGCCTGGGACAGGGGGAATTCACCCCTCCACTTT. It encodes CASAWDRGNSPLHF.

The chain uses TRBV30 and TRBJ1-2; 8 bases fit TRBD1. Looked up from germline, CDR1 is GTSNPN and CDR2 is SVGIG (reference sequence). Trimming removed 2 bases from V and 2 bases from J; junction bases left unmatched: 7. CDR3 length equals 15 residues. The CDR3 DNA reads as TGTGCCTGGAGTCCCTTGACAGGGGTGAACTATGGCTACACCTTC. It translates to CAWSPLTGVNYGYTF. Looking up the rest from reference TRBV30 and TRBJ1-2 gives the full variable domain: SQTIHQWPATLVQPVGSPLSLECTVEGTSNPNLYWYRQAAGRGLQLLFYSVGIGQISSEVPQNLSASRPQDRQFILSSKKLLLSDSGFYLCAWSPLTGVNYGYTFGSGTRLTVV.

The CDR3 sequence is CASSAYGGVGEDTQYF. In DNA form, the CDR3 reads TGTGCCAGCAGTGCGTATGGCGGGGTTGGAGAAGATACGCAGTATTTT. The rearrangement joins TRBV2 to TRBJ2-3; possibly TRBD2 for D (6 bases). This CDR3 is 16 amino acids long. V dropped 4 bases and J dropped 5 bases, with 19 bases sitting between them. Germline V gives CDR1 SNHLY, CDR2 FYNNEI.

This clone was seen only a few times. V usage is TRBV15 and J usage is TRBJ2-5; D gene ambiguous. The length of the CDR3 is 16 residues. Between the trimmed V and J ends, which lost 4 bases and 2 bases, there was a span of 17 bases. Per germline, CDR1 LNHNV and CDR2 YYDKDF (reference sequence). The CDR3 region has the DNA TGTGCCACCAGCAAAATCTCCTTTGGTATACAAGAGACCCAGTACTTC. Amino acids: CATSKISFGIQETQYF. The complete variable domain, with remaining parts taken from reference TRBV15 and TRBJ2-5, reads DAMVIQNPRYQVTQFGKPVTLSCSQTLNHNVMYWYQQKSSQAPKLLFHYYDKDFNNEADTPDNFQSRRPNTSFCFLDIRSPGLGDTAMYLCATSKISFGIQETQYFGPGTRLLVL.

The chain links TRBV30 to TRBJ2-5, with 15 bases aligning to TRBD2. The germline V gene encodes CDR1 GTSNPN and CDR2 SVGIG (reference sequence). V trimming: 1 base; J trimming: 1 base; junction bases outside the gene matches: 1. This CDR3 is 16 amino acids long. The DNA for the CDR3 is TGTGCCTGGAGTGCGGGACTAGCGGGGGGCCAAGAGACCCAGTACTTC. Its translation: CAWSAGLAGGQETQYF.